This is a list of T cell receptor beta chains from one sample in a study of blood T cell repertoires in COVID-19. The method was immunoSEQ multiplex PCR; TCRdb's version includes in-frame clones alone and lacks a portion of them. The sample has roughly 150,000 clones; approximately 87% are singletons. What was sequenced was peripheral blood. These receptors all come from a woman aged 70-85 years with acute or convalescent COVID-19. The CDR3 runs from the conserved cysteine through the conserved F or W. The D gene is left open where the match is weak. Not all rows give a size; the values are once, few, many and, for expanded clones, a class.

j_gene,abundance,v_gene,d_gene,CDR3nt,CDR3aa
TRBJ2-3,-,TRBV5-1,TRBD2,TGCGCCAGCAGACTAGCGGGAGAATCTACAGATACGCAGTATTTT,CASRLAGESTDTQYF
TRBJ2-7,once,TRBV30,-,TGTGCCGGCAGGGGCGACAACCCCTACGAGCAGTACTTC,CAGRGDNPYEQYF
TRBJ2-6,-,TRBV14,-,TGTGCCACCCGAAAGTCAGGGTACATCGGTTCTGGGGCCAACGTCCTGACTTTC,CATRKSGYIGSGANVLTF
TRBJ1-2,-,TRBV6-6,-,TGTGCCAGCAGACTCGGTTCCAACTATGGCTACACCTTC,CASRLGSNYGYTF
TRBJ1-1,-,TRBV18,-,TGTGCCAGCTCACCAGCGGGGAGCGCGAACACTGAAGCTTTCTTT,CASSPAGSANTEAFF
TRBJ1-3,once,TRBV7-6,TRBD1,TGTGCCAGCAGCCTTGATATACCACAGGGGGCTGGAAACACCATATATTTT,CASSLDIPQGAGNTIYF
TRBJ1-2,-,TRBV2,TRBD1,TGTGCCAGCAGTCACCGGGACAGGGGGGGCTACACCTTC,CASSHRDRGGYTF
TRBJ2-1,-,TRBV18,TRBD2,TGTGCCAGCTCACCGGGACTAGCGGGAAAGCAGTTCTTC,CASSPGLAGKQFF
TRBJ2-7,once,TRBV19,TRBD2,TGTGCCAGTAGTATATGGGGGAGGGGGACTAGGAGCTCCTACGAGCAGTACTTC,CASSIWGRGTRSSYEQYF
TRBJ1-2,-,TRBV9,-,TGTGCCAGCAGCCGGACCCCAGGGACTCCCCCTGAGGGCTACACCTTC,CASSRTPGTPPEGYTF
TRBJ2-7,-,TRBV2,TRBD1,TGTGCCAGCAGCCGACAGGGGGCTCACAACGAGCAGTACTTC,CASSRQGAHNEQYF
TRBJ2-1,few,TRBV3-1/TRBV3-2,TRBD2,TGTGCCAGCAGCCAAAATAGCGGGGGGGAGCAGTTCTTC,CASSQNSGGEQFF
TRBJ2-2,-,TRBV24-1,TRBD1,TGTGCCACCAGTGCCCGGGACAGACACGATGCGAACACCGGGGAGCTGTTTTTT,CATSARDRHDANTGELFF
TRBJ1-2,-,TRBV6-2/TRBV6-3,-,TGTGCCAGCAGTTACAGTCGGGGAAACTATGGCTACACCTTC,CASSYSRGNYGYTF
TRBJ2-3,-,TRBV5-7,TRBD1,TGTGCCAGCAGCTGGACAGGGGGCTCTAGCACAGATACGCAGTATTTT,CASSWTGGSSTDTQYF
TRBJ2-2,-,TRBV19,-,TGTGCCAGTACCGGAGGGACAGCAATGTTGCGTCGGGAGCTGTTTTTT,CASTGGTAMLRRELFF
TRBJ1-5,once,TRBV27,-,TGTGCCAGCAGTTTAAAACGGGGGAATCAGCCCCAGCATTTT,CASSLKRGNQPQHF